The clone carrying this T cell receptor beta chain was counted ten times or more. The CDR3 has 16 amino acids. Looked up from germline, CDR1 is DFQATT and CDR2 is SNEGSKA (reference sequence). V lost 3 bases to trimming and J lost 1 base; unmatched junction nucleotides: 7. This sample was taken from a study of identical twins. MiXCR, applied by TCRdb to the 5' RACE reads, yields one record per CDR3 protein. The sample carries fewer than 650,000 distinct CDR3 sequences, 7.1% recorded once. These same data were also listed under a study on yellow fever vaccine responses in identical twins.

V is TRBV20-1 and J is TRBJ1-5, with TRBD1 identical over 9 bases. This TCR was recovered from a woman under 30 in good health. The material sequenced was PBMCs. The CDR3 sequence: CSARVSGQGSNQPQHF. As DNA, the CDR3 is TGCAGTGCTAGGGTTTCGGGACAGGGAAGCAATCAGCCCCAGCATTTT.